The rows below give T cell receptor beta chains drawn from one sample of a study of brain T cells in children with intractable seizures. Using immunoSEQ multiplex PCR, the repertoire was profiled, and TCRdb retains in-frame clones only, with some absent. The data contain a few hundred thousand clones, 93% of them singletons. The sequences come from peripheral blood, collected more than 4 months after surgery. These TCRs come from a boy younger than two with tuberous sclerosis and intractable seizures. CDR3s include the opening cysteine and the closing phenylalanine or tryptophan. Fields, in order: V gene, CDR3 length, clone size, J gene, CDR3 protein. Clone size is stated in some rows and not others, as once, few, many or a class when expanded.

>TRBV12-3/TRBV12-4|12|.|TRBJ2-5
CASSLKEETQYF
>TRBV5-1|13|.|TRBJ2-5
CASSLEGRETQYF
>TRBV30|15|once|TRBJ2-3
CAWSVTGGTEDTQYF
>TRBV28|12|.|TRBJ2-1
CASTPRFDEQFF
>TRBV18|11|.|TRBJ2-7
CASSPGQAATF
>TRBV7-2|12|.|TRBJ2-7
CASSSGAYEQYF
>TRBV4-1|15|.|TRBJ2-7
CASSQVRDGSYEQYF
>TRBV9|16|.|TRBJ2-1
CASSTASGGVYNEQFF
>TRBV27|18|.|TRBJ2-3
CASSSGQEGILRTDTQYF
>TRBV27|11|.|TRBJ2-1
CASTIYNEQFF
>TRBV7-3|15|once|TRBJ2-7
CASSLARARSYEQYF
>TRBV9|14|.|TRBJ2-7
CASSSRTGDNEQYF
>TRBV19|18|.|TRBJ2-2
CASSYYSGGGRGYGELFF
>TRBV18|11|.|TRBJ1-1
CASSPGSRAFF
>TRBV7-9|14|.|TRBJ1-2
CASSLDLPVSGYTF
>TRBV19|13|.|TRBJ1-5
CATRDRDSQPQHF
>TRBV4-1|16|once|TRBJ1-1
CASSQQGGAMNTEAFF
>TRBV25-1|17|.|TRBJ2-1
CASSLLGSGGIYNEQFF
>TRBV7-9|19|.|TRBJ2-5
CASSQTGTSGGASGETQYF
>TRBV2|15|.|TRBJ1-2
CASSGDREAIYGYTF
>TRBV7-2|12|.|TRBJ1-2
CASRGTGYGYTF
>TRBV5-1|15|.|TRBJ2-1
CASQRRVAVYNEQFF
>TRBV11-3|13|few|TRBJ2-1
CASSLDYYNEQFF
>TRBV7-6|16|once|TRBJ1-1
CASSLAGYSQNTEAFF
>TRBV14|15|.|TRBJ2-1
CASSQFGSSYNEQFF
>TRBV7-2|14|.|TRBJ1-3
CASGKVGSGNTIYF
>TRBV10-2|15|.|TRBJ2-7
CASSRPGTLTYEQYF
>TRBV2|15|.|TRBJ2-7
CASSDRGTPHYEQYF
>TRBV9|15|.|TRBJ2-7
CASSVEPAGAYEQYF
>TRBV5-4|15|.|TRBJ1-1
CASSYIGGLLSEAFF
>TRBV6-5|15|.|TRBJ2-7
CASMFARDRVYEQYF
>TRBV9|16|.|TRBJ2-1
CASSVNTDLSYNEQFF
>TRBV3-1/TRBV3-2|14|.|TRBJ1-1
CASSQAPGGTEAFF
>TRBV7-9|17|.|TRBJ2-7
CASSLVGLGTGWYEQYF
>TRBV2|15|.|TRBJ1-2
CASRIDRGRVYGYTF
>TRBV29-1|13|.|TRBJ1-1
CSVRRGMNTEAFF
>TRBV4-1|16|.|TRBJ1-5
CASSQDLGLGDQPQHF
>TRBV5-1|16|.|TRBJ2-3
CASSLTRSGITDTQYF
>TRBV19|15|once|TRBJ1-4
CASSPGGVGSEKLFF
>TRBV7-6|15|.|TRBJ2-5
CASSLDAPPGETQYF
>TRBV14|16|once|TRBJ2-2
CASSLIMDRATGELFF
>TRBV3-1/TRBV3-2|15|.|TRBJ1-4
CASSHRQIRNEKLFF
>TRBV4-1|16|.|TRBJ2-3
CASSQDWTGMVFTQYF
>TRBV13|15|.|TRBJ1-1
CASSPRQGPNPEAFF
>TRBV2|16|once|TRBJ2-1
CASSEPTKRDCNEQFF
>TRBV19|14|.|TRBJ2-1
CASSSQERYGEQFF
>TRBV19|15|once|TRBJ1-5
CASNHYRASNQPQHF
>TRBV9|16|.|TRBJ2-7
CASSPSASGGPYEQYF
>TRBV25-1|10|.|TRBJ1-1
CASSDGEAFF
>TRBV2|15|.|TRBJ1-1
CASSERRVRNTEAFF
>TRBV27|13|few|TRBJ2-7
CASSVTGSYEQYF